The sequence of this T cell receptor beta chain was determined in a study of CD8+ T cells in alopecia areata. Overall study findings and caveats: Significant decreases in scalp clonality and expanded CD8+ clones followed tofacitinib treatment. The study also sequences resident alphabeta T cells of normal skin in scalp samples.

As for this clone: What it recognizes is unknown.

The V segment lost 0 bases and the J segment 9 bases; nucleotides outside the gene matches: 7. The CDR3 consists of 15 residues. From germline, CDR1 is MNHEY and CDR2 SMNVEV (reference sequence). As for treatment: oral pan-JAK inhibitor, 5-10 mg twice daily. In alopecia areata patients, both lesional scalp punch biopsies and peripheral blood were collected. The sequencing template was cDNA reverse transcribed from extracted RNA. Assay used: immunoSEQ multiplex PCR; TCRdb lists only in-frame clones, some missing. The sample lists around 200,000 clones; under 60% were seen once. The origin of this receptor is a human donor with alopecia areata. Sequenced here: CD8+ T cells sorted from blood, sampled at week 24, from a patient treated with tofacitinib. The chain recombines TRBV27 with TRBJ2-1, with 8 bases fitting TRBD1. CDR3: CASSLSPTGEGEQFF. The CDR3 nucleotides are TGTGCCAGCAGTTTATCGCCGACAGGGGAAGGTGAGCAGTTCTTC.